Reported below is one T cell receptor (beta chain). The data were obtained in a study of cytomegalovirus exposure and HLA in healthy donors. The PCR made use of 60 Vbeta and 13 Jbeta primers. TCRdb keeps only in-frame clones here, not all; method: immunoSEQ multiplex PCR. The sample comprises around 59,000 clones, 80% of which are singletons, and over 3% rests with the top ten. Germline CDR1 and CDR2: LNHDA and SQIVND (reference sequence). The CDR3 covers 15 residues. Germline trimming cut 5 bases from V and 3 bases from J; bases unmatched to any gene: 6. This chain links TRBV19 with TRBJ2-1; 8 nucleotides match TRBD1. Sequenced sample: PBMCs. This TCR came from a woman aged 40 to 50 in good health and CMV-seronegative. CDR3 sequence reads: CASSSKDRVYNEQFF. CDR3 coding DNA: TGTGCCAGTAGTTCGAAGGACAGGGTCTACAATGAGCAGTTCTTC.